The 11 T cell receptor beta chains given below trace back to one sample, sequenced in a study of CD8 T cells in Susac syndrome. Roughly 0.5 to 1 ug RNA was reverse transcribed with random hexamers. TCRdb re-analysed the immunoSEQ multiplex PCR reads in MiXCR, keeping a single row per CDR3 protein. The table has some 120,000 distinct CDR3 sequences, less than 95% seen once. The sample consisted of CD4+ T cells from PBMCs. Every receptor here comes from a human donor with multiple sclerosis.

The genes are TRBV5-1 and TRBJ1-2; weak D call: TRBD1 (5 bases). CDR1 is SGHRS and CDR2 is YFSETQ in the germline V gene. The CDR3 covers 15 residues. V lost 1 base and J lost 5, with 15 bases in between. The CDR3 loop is CASSLSPGGRYGYTF. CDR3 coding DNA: TGCGCCAGCAGCTTGTCACCCGGGGGAAGGTATGGCTACACCTTC. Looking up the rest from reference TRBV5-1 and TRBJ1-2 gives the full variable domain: KAGVTQTPRYLIKTRGQQVTLSCSPISGHRSVSWYQQTPGQGLQFLFEYFSETQRNKGNFPGRFSGRQFSNSRSEMNVSTLELGDSALYLCASSLSPGGRYGYTFGSGTRLTVV.

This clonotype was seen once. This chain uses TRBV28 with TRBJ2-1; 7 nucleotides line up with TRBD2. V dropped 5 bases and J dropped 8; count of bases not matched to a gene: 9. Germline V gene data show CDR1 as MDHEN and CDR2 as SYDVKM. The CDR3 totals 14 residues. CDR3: CASSLQRGVDEQFF. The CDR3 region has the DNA TGTGCCAGCAGTCTTCAGCGGGGCGTCGATGAGCAGTTCTTC. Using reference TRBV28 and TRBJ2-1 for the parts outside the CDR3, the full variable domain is DVKVTQSSRYLVKRTGEKVFLECVQDMDHENMFWYRQDPGLGLRLIYFSYDVKMKEKGDIPEGYSVSREKKERFSLILESASTNQTSMYLCASSLQRGVDEQFFGPGTRLTVL.

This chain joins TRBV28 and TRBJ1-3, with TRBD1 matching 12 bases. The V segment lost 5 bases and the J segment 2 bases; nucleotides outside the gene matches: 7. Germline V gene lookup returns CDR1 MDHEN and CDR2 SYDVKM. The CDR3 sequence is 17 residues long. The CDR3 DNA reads TGTGCCAGCAGTCCCCTCCGGGACAGGGGGCCTGGAAACACCATATATTTT. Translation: CASSPLRDRGPGNTIYF.

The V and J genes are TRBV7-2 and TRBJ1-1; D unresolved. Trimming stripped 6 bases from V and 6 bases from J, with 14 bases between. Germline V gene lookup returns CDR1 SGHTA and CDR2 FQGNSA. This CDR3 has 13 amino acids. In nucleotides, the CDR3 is TGTGCCAGCAGGAAAGCCAAGGCATCTGAAGCTTTCTTT. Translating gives CASRKAKASEAFF.

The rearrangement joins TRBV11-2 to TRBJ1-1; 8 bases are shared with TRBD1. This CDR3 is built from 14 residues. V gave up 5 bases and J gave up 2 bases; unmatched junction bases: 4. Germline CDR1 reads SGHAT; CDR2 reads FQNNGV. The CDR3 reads CASSRDRKNTEAFF. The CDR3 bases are TGTGCCAGCAGCCGGGACAGGAAAAACACTGAAGCTTTCTTT.

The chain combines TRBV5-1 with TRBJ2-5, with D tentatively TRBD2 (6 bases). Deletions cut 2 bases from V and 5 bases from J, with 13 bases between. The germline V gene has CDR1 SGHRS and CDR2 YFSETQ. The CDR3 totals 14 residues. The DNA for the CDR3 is TGCGCCAGCAGCTTCGGGGGATCGGGGGAGACCCAGTACTTC. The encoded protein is CASSFGGSGETQYF.

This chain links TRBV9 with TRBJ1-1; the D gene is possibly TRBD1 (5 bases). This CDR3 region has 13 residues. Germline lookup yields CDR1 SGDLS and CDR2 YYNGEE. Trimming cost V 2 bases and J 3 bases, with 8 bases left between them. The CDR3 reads CASSVRGDTEAFF. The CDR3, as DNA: TGTGCCAGCAGCGTCCGGGGCGACACTGAAGCTTTCTTT. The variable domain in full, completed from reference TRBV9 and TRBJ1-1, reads DSGVTQTPKHLITATGQRVTLRCSPRSGDLSVYWYQQSLDQGLQFLIQYYNGEERAKGNILERFSAQQFPDLHSELNLSSLELGDSALYFCASSVRGDTEAFFGQGTRLTVV.

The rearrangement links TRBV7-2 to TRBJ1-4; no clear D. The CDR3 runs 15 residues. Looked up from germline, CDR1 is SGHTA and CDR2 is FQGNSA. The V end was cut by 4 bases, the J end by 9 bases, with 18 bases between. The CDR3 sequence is CASSYLGDQSQKLFF. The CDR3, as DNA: TGTGCCAGCAGCTACCTGGGAGACCAAAGCCAAAAACTGTTTTTT. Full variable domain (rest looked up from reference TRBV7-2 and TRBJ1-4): GAGVSQSPSNKVTEKGKDVELRCDPISGHTALYWYRQSLGQGLEFLIYFQGNSAPDKSGLPSDRFSAERTGGSVSTLTIQRTQQEDSAVYLCASSYLGDQSQKLFFGSGTQLSVL.

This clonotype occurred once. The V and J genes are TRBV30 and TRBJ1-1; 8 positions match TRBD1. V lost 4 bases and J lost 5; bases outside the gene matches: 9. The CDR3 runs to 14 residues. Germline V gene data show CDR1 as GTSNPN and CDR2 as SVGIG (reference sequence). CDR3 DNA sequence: TGTGCCTGGATCCCAGGGGGCCTTTATACTGAAGCTTTCTTT. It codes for CAWIPGGLYTEAFF.

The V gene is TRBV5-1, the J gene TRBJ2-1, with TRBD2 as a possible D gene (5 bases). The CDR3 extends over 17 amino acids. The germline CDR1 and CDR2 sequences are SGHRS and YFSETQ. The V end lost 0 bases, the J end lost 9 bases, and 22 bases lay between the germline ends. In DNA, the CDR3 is TGCGCCAGCAGCTTGGGGCCGGGGTCTCCCAAAACGGGTGAGCAGTTCTTC. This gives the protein CASSLGPGSPKTGEQFF.

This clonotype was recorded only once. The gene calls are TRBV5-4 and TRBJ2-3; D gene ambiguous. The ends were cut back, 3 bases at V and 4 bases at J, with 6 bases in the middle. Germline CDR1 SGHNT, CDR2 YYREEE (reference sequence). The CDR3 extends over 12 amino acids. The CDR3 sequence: CASSSPADTQYF. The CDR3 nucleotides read TGTGCCAGCAGCTCCCCCGCAGATACGCAGTATTTT.